A single sample gave rise to the 25 T cell receptor beta chains below, sequenced in a study of blood T cells in healthy people across ages. A second PCR of 7 to 11 cycles used a sample-barcoded 5' primer and a J-beta primer mix. One entry per CDR3 protein results from TCRdb running MiXCR on the 5' RACE reads. The table includes about 1.1 million distinct CDR3 sequences, under 40% detected once. Sequenced material: blood. The receptors stem from a man aged 18 to 29 in good health.

This clonotype was detected a few times. The chain joins TRBV5-5 to TRBJ2-7; D gene ambiguous. The germline V gene encodes CDR1 SGHKS and CDR2 YYEKEE (reference sequence). V dropped 1 base and J dropped 1 base, with 18 bases sitting between them. The CDR3 covers 17 residues. Here the CDR3 DNA reads TGTGCCAGCAGCTTGCAGATCATGGGCCAAGCATCCTACGAGCAGTACTTC. Protein: CASSLQIMGQASYEQYF.

This clonotype was detected a few times. The chain joins TRBV7-2 to TRBJ2-6; D remains unclear. V lost 2 bases and J lost 0, with 8 bases in between. Germline CDR1 and CDR2: SGHTA and FQGNSA. The CDR3 spans 16 residues. Here the CDR3 reads CASSLYGFSGANVLTF. The CDR3 DNA reads as TGTGCCAGCAGCTTATATGGCTTCTCTGGGGCCAACGTCCTGACTTTC.

The genes are TRBV2 and TRBJ2-1; D gene unclear. The CDR3 is 16 amino acids. Germline CDR1 is SNHLY and CDR2 is FYNNEI. The ends were cut back, 4 bases at V and 5 bases at J, with 18 bases in the middle. The CDR3 DNA sequence: TGTGCCAGCAGTGGCGAGGACCCACGACTCAACAATGAGCAGTTCTTC. It translates to CASSGEDPRLNNEQFF.

In its sample, this clonotype was seen a few times. The chain uses TRBV20-1 and TRBJ1-1, with unresolved D. The CDR3 covers 14 residues. Germline V gene data show CDR1 as DFQATT and CDR2 as SNEGSKA (reference sequence). The V and J ends lost 3 bases and 2 bases respectively, with 13 bases between them. CDR3 coding DNA: TGCAGTGCTAGTTCCGGACTGACCAACACTGAAGCTTTCTTT. Its translation: CSASSGLTNTEAFF.

This chain uses TRBV21-1 with TRBJ1-2. TRBV21-1 is a pseudogene segment. CDR3 length: 13 residues. CDR3 nucleotides: TGTGCCAGCAGCAGGGGACTCAACTGTGGCTACACCTTC. Translating gives CASSRGLNCGYTF.

This clonotype came up a few times. The chain employs TRBV14 and TRBJ2-3, with D unclear. The V end was cut by 7 bases, the J end by 1 base, with 12 bases between. Germline V gene data show CDR1 as SGHDN and CDR2 as FVKESK. The CDR3 length is 14 residues. The CDR3 DNA is TGTGCCAGCAATTTGGGCGGCCGCACAGATACGCAGTATTTT. Translated: CASNLGGRTDTQYF.

The V and J genes are TRBV12-3 or TRBV12-4 and TRBJ1-2, with D uncertain. The CDR3 length is 12 residues. With 7 bases removed from V and 5 bases from J, the gap between germline ends came to 11 bases. CDR3 in DNA: TGTGCCAGCACAGGCGGGTATTATGGCTACACCTTC. Its protein is CASTGGYYGYTF.

With respect to this clonotype: A read error may produce the germline difference seen at one junction end. The J gene is TRBJ1-1, the V gene TRBV5-4, with 7 bases aligning to TRBD1. Germline V CDR1 and CDR2: SGHNT, YYREEE (reference sequence). There are 15 residues in the CDR3. The CDR3 loop is CTSSINRGLNTEAFF. The CDR3 nucleotides read TGTACCAGCAGCATAAACAGGGGCTTGAACACTGAAGCTTTCTTT.

The chain combines TRBV11-1 with TRBJ2-7; D might be TRBD1 (5 bases). The DNA end is a closer match to TRBJ2-5, so the J assignment may be wrong. The germline V gene has CDR1 SGHAT and CDR2 FQDESV (reference sequence). This CDR3 has 17 amino acids. The CDR3 protein is CASSLEGDRHQVETQYF. CDR3 sequence (DNA): TGTGCCAGCAGCTTAGAGGGCGACAGACATCAAGTAGAGACCCAGTACTTC.

The chain is built from TRBV27 and TRBJ1-2; 10 bases agree with TRBD1. The V and J ends lost 5 bases and 10 bases, in that order; junction bases with no gene match: 13. This CDR3 comprises 15 residues. Per the germline V gene, CDR1 is MNHEY and CDR2 is SMNVEV (reference sequence). The CDR3 nucleotides read TGTGCCAGCAGTACATGGACAGGGGGAATCTACGACTACACCTTC. Translation: CASSTWTGGIYDYTF.

The chain joins TRBV6-5 to TRBJ2-7; 11 bases match TRBD2. The CDR3 runs to 15 residues. V was pared by 4 bases and J by 4 bases, with 6 bases of the junction left unmatched. CDR1 is MNHEY, CDR2 SVGAGI, per germline. The CDR3 reads CASSSGTSGVYEQYF. The CDR3 region has the DNA TGTGCCAGCAGTTCCGGGACTAGCGGTGTTTACGAGCAGTACTTC.

CDR3 residues: CASRLRGPSTEAFF. The CDR3 coding sequence is TGTGCCAGCAGGCTACGGGGCCCGAGCACTGAAGCTTTCTTT. The chain employs TRBV6-5 and TRBJ1-1, with TRBD1 as a possible D gene (5 bases). The ends were cut back, 6 bases at V and 4 bases at J, with 15 bases in the middle. There are 14 residues in the CDR3. Germline V gives CDR1 MNHEY, CDR2 SVGAGI.

The rearrangement links TRBV10-3 to TRBJ2-7, with D perhaps TRBD1 (5 bases). The CDR3 loop spans 14 amino acids. From germline, CDR1 is ENHRY and CDR2 SYGVKD. V shed 4 bases and J shed 0 bases, with 10 bases lying between them. CDR3 loop: CAISGRGNSYEQYF. The CDR3 coding sequence is TGTGCCATCAGTGGTAGGGGAAACTCCTACGAGCAGTACTTC.

This clonotype was seen only a few times. The genes are TRBV25-1 and TRBJ2-1, with 10 bases fitting TRBD1. The germline gives CDR1 MGHDK, CDR2 SYGVNS. This CDR3 is 15 amino acids long. With V trimmed by 1 base and J by 8 bases, 5 bases remained unmatched. In nucleotides, the CDR3 is TGTGCCAGCAGTGAATGGGGACAGGGGTTAGATGAGCAGTTCTTC. It is translated as CASSEWGQGLDEQFF.

The rearrangement links TRBV7-9 to TRBJ1-2; 7 positions match TRBD1. The ends lost 3 bases at V and 6 bases at J; junction bases unmatched: 4. CDR1 is SEHNR and CDR2 is FQNEAQ in the germline V gene (reference sequence). The CDR3 spans 13 residues. DNA of the CDR3: TGTGCCAGCAGCTTCGGGACAGCCGATGGCTACACCTTC. Translation: CASSFGTADGYTF.

This clonotype was picked up many times. This chain links TRBV12-3 or TRBV12-4 with TRBJ1-2, with no clear D. The CDR3 is made up of 11 amino acids. Trimming took 3 bases from V and 5 from J, leaving 4 bases between them. Here the CDR3 DNA reads TGTGCCAGCAGTTTTGAGTATGGCTACACCTTC. Translated, it gives CASSFEYGYTF.

This clonotype was seen a few times. The rearrangement joins TRBV4-1 to TRBJ2-4; perhaps TRBD2 as D (5 bases). Germline CDR1 and CDR2: MGHRA and YSYEKL. V lost 4 bases, J lost 8 bases, and 18 bases lay in between. This CDR3 is built from 15 residues. The CDR3 spells CASSRLLLLEDIQYF. The CDR3 bases are TGCGCCAGCAGCCGATTACTCTTGCTGGAGGACATTCAGTACTTC.

The chain combines TRBV11-2 with TRBJ2-5, with D possibly TRBD1 on 5 matching bases. The CDR3 has 12 residues. The V and J ends lost 5 bases and 5 bases respectively, with 9 bases between them. Germline CDR1 reads SGHAT; CDR2 reads FQNNGV. The CDR3 nucleotides are TGTGCCAGCAGCCCCCACAGGGAGACCCAGTACTTC. Protein: CASSPHRETQYF.

This rearrangement joins TRBV10-3 to TRBJ2-1; TRBD2 agrees at 11 bases. The CDR3 totals 14 residues. Germline values: CDR1 ENHRY, CDR2 SYGVKD. Trimming took 5 bases from V and 10 from J; bases not matched to a gene: 7. The CDR3 DNA is TGTGCCATCAGTAAACTAGCGGGGGCCTACGAGCAGTTCTTC. It yields the protein CAISKLAGAYEQFF.

The chain couples TRBV6-2 or TRBV6-3 to TRBJ1-6, with D possibly matching TRBD1 (6 bases). Germline CDR1 and CDR2: MNHEY and SVGEGT. The CDR3 is 14 amino acids. V lost 5 bases to trimming and J lost 9 bases, with 14 bases between them. CDR3 protein: CASSTDSLGSPLHF. CDR3 DNA sequence: TGTGCCAGCAGTACGGACAGCCTTGGTTCACCCCTCCACTTT.

This clonotype appeared a few times. This chain links TRBV18 with TRBJ2-1; D is possibly TRBD2 (6 bases). The CDR3 has 15 amino acids. Germline CDR1 KGHSH, CDR2 LQKENI. Trimming pared 1 base from V and 3 bases from J, leaving 10 bases between. CDR3 bases: TGTGCCAGCTCACCACGGGCGGGGAGCTACAATGAGCAGTTCTTC. Residues: CASSPRAGSYNEQFF. Combining the CDR3 with reference TRBV18 and TRBJ2-1 gives the whole variable domain NAGVMQNPRHLVRRRGQEARLRCSPMKGHSHVYWYRQLPEEGLKFMVYLQKENIIDESGMPKERFSAEFPKEGPSILRIQQVVRGDSAAYFCASSPRAGSYNEQFFGPGTRLTVL.

The J gene is TRBJ1-1, the V gene TRBV6-2 or TRBV6-3; D ambiguous. Trimming took off 7 bases at V and 0 bases at J, with 12 bases between the two ends. Germline assignment: CDR1 MNHEY and CDR2 SVGEGT. This CDR3 comprises 14 residues. CDR3 sequence (DNA): TGTGCCAGCACCCTAAGTCCGGTGAACACTGAAGCTTTCTTT. Amino acids: CASTLSPVNTEAFF.

This clonotype came up a few times. The chain couples TRBV7-2 to TRBJ1-1, with D possibly being TRBD1 (5 bases). In germline, CDR1 is SGHTA, CDR2 FQGNSA. V lost 0 bases and J lost 1, with 12 bases in between. This CDR3 has 16 residues. The CDR3 DNA sequence: TGTGCCAGCAGCTTAGCGTTAGTCAGGGAGAACACTGAAGCTTTCTTT. Protein: CASSLALVRENTEAFF.

The genes are TRBV5-4 and TRBJ2-1; the D gene is possibly TRBD2 (6 bases). The CDR3 length is 14 residues. With 4 bases removed from V and 5 bases from J, the gap between germline ends came to 13 bases. CDR1 is SGHNT and CDR2 is YYREEE in the germline V gene (reference sequence). The CDR3 DNA sequence: TGTGCCAGCAGCCCATCTCCGGGGGACAATGAGCAGTTCTTC. This codes for CASSPSPGDNEQFF.

This clonotype turned up a few times. The J gene is TRBJ1-1, the V gene TRBV29-1; D gene uncertain. The ends were cut back, 4 bases at V and 10 bases at J, with 10 bases in the middle. CDR3 length: 10 amino acids. Germline V gene sequence: CDR1 SQVTM, CDR2 ANQGSEA. In nucleotides, the CDR3 is TGCAGCGTTGTAGCAGGTCCAGCTTTCTTT. This codes for CSVVAGPAFF. Complete variable domain (other parts from reference TRBV29-1 and TRBJ1-1): SAVISQKPSRDICQRGTSLTIQCQVDSQVTMMFWYRQQPGQSLTLIATANQGSEATYESGFVIDKFPISRPNLTFSTLTVSNMSPEDSSIYLCSVVAGPAFFGQGTRLTVV.